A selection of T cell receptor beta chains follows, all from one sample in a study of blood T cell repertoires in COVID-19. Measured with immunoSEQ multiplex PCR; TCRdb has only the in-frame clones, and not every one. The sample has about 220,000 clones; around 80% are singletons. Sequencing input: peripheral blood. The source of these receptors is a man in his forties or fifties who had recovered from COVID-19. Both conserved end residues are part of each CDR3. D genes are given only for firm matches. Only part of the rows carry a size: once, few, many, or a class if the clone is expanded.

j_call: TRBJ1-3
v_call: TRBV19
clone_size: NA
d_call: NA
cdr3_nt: TGTGCCAGTAGTATTAATCCGGCGGATCCTTCCTCTGGAAACACCATATATTTT
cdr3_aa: CASSINPADPSSGNTIYF

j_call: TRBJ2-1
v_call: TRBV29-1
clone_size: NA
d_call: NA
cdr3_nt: TGCAGCGCCCATTCCAGAAATGAGCAGTTCTTC
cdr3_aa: CSAHSRNEQFF

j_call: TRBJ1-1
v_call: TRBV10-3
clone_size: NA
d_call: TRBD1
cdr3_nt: TGTGCCATCAAACAGGACAGGGCGCAAGACACTGAAGCTTTCTTT
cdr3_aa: CAIKQDRAQDTEAFF

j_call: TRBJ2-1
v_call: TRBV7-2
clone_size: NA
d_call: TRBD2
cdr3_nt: TGTGCCGGCGGGCTAGCGGGAGTTTACAATGAGCAGTTCTTC
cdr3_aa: CAGGLAGVYNEQFF

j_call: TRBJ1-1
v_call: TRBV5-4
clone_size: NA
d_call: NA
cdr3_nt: TGTGCCAGCAGCTTGGGGGCCGAAGCTTTCTTT
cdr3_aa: CASSLGAEAFF

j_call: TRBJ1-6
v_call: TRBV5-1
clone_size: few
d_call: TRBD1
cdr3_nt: TGCGCCAGCAGCTTACAGGGGAGAGATAATTCACCCCTCCACTTT
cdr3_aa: CASSLQGRDNSPLHF

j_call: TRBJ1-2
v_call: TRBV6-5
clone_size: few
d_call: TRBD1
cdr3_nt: TGTGCCAGCAGTTACTCGAGGACAGGGGGCAACTATGGCTACACCTTC
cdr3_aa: CASSYSRTGGNYGYTF

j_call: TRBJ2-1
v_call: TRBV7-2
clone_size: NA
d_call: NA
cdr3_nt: TGTGCCAGCAGCTTAGGTAGTGGGCTACCGAATGAGCAGTTCTTC
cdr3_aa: CASSLGSGLPNEQFF

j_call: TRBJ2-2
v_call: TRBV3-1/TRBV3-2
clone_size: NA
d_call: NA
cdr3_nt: TGTGCCAGCAGCCAAGGCTGGCCCACCGGGGAGCTGTTTTTT
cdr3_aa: CASSQGWPTGELFF

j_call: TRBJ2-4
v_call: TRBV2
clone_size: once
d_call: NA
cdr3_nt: TGTGCCAGCATTGGGGGGAACCAAAACATTCAGTACTTC
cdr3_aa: CASIGGNQNIQYF

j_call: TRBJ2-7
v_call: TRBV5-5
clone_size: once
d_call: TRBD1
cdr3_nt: TGTGCCAGCAGAGCCCGGCCAGGGGGCCCCTACGAGCAGTACTTC
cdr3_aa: CASRARPGGPYEQYF

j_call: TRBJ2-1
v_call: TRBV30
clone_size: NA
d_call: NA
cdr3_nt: TGTGCCTGGTCAACAGGGACCAATGAGCAGTTCTTC
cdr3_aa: CAWSTGTNEQFF

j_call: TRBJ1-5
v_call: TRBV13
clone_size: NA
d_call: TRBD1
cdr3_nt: TGTGCCAGCAGCTCCAGGGGGCTCGATCAGCCCCAGCATTTT
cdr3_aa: CASSSRGLDQPQHF